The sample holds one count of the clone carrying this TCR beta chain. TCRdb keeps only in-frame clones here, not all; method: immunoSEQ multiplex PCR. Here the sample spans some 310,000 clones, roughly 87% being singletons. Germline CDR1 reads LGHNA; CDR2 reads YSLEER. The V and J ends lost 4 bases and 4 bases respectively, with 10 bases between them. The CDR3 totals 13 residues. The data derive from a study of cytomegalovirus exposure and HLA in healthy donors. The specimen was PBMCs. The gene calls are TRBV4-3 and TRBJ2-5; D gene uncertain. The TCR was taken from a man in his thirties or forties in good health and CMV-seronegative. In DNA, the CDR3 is TGCGCCAGCAGCCGTCAGGTCGGAGAGACCCAGTACTTC. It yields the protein CASSRQVGETQYF.